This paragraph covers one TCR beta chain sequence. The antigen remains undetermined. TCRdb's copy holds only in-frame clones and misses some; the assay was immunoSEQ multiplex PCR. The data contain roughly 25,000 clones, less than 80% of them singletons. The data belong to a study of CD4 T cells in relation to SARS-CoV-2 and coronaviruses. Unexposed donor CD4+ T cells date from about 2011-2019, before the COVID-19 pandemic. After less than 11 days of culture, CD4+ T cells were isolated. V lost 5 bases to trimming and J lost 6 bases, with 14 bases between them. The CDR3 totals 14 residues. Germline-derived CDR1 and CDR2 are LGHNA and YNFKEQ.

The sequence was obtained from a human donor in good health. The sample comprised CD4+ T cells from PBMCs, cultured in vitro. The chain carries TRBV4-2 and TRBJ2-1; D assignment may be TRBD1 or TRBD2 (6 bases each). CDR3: CASSDGGRGNEQFF. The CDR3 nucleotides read TGTGCCAGCAGCGACGGGGGCCGGGGCAATGAGCAGTTCTTC.